This T cell receptor beta chain came from a study of cytomegalovirus exposure and HLA in healthy donors. Germline loops: CDR1 SGHRS, CDR2 YFSETQ. J gave up 6 bases and V 4 bases, and 6 bases lay outside the gene matches. This CDR3 region has 14 residues. Primers: 60 Vbeta forward and 13 Jbeta reverse. Here immunoSEQ multiplex PCR was the method, and the copy in TCRdb shows in-frame clones only, minus some. Here the sample spans 200,000 to 250,000 clones, 70% to 80% being singletons. The sequenced sample consisted of PBMCs. V usage is TRBV5-1 and J usage is TRBJ2-1; 8 bases line up with TRBD2. This receptor was taken from a male donor in good health and CMV-seronegative. The CDR3, as DNA: TGCGCCAGCAGCCCCAGCGGGAGTTTCAATGAGCAGTTCTTC. It is translated as CASSPSGSFNEQFF.